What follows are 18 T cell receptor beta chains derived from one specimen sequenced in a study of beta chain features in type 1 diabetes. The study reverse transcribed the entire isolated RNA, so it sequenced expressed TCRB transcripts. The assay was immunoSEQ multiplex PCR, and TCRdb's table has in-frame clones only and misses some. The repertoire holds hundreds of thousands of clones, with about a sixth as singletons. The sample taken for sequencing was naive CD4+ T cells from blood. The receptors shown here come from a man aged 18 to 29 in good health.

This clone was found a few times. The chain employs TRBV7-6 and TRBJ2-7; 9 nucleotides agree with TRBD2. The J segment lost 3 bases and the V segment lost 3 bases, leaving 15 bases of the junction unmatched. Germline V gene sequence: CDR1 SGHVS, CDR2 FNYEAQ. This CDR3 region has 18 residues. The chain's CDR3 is CASSFLPSSGNSVYEQYF. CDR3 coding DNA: TGTGCCAGCAGCTTCCTCCCCTCTAGCGGGAATTCGGTCTACGAGCAGTACTTC.

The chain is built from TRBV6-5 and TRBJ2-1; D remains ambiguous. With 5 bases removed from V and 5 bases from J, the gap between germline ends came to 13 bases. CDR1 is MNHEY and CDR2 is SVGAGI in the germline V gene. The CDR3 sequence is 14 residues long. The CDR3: CASSGLGRDNEQFF. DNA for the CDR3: TGTGCCAGCAGTGGGTTGGGTAGGGACAATGAGCAGTTCTTC.

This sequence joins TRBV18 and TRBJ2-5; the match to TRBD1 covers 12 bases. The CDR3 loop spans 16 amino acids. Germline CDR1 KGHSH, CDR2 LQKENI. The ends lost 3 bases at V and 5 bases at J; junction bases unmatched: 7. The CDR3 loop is CASSPLGQGALETQYF. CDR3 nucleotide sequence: TGTGCCAGCTCACCCCTGGGACAGGGGGCCTTGGAGACCCAGTACTTC.

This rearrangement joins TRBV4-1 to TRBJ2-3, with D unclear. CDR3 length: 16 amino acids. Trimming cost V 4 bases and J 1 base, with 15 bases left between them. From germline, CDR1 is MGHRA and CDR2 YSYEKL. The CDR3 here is CASSRGSARGTDTQYF. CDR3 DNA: TGCGCCAGCAGCCGCGGTTCGGCCCGGGGCACAGATACGCAGTATTTT.

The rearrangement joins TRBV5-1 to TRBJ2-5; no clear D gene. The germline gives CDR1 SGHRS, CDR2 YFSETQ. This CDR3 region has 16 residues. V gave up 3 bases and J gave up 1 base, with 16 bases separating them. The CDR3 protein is CASSSHLRASQETQYF. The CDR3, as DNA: TGCGCCAGCAGCTCCCACCTTCGTGCTAGCCAAGAGACCCAGTACTTC.

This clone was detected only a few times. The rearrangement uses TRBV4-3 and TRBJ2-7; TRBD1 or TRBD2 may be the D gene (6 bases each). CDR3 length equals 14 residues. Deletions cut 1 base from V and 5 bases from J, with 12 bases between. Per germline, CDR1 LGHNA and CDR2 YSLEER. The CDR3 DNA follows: TGCGCCAGCAGCCAAGGGTTCGGGGGCCACGAGCAGTACTTC. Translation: CASSQGFGGHEQYF.

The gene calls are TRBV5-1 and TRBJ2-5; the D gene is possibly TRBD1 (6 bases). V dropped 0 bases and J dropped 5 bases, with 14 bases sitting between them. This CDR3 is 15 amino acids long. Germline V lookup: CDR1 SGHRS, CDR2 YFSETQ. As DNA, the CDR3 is TGCGCCAGCAGCTTGGAACAGGGAAGGGGGGAGACCCAGTACTTC. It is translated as CASSLEQGRGETQYF.

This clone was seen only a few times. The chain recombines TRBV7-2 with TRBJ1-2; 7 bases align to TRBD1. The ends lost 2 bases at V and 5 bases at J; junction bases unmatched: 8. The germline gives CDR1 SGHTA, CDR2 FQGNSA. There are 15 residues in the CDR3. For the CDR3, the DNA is TGTGCCAGCAGCTTATCGGCCAGGGGGACTTATGGCTACACCTTC. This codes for CASSLSARGTYGYTF.

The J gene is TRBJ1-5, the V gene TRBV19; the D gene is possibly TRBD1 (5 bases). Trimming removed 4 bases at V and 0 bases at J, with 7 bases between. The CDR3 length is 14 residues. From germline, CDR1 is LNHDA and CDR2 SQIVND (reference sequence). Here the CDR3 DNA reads TGTGCCAGTAGTAGGACACTTAGCAATCAGCCCCAGCATTTT. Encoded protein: CASSRTLSNQPQHF.

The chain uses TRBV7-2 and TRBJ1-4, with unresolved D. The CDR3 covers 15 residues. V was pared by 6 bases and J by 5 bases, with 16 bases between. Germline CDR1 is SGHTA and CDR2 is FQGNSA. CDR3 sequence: CASSKTRIQNEKLFF. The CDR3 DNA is TGTGCCAGCAGTAAAACCCGCATACAGAATGAAAAACTGTTTTTT.

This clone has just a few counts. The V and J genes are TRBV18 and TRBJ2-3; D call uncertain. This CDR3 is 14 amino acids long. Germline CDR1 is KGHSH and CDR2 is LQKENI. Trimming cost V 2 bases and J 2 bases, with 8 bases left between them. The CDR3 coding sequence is TGTGCCAGCTCACCAACTCAGACCACAGATACGCAGTATTTT. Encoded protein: CASSPTQTTDTQYF.

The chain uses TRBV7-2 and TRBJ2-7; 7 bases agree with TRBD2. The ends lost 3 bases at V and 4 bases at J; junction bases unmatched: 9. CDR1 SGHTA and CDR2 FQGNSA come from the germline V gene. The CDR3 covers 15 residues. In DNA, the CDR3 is TGTGCCAGCAGCTTCGTGTCGGGGGGACCGTACGAGCAGTACTTC. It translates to CASSFVSGGPYEQYF. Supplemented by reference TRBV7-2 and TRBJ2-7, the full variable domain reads GAGVSQSPSNKVTEKGKDVELRCDPISGHTALYWYRQSLGQGLEFLIYFQGNSAPDKSGLPSDRFSAERTGGSVSTLTIQRTQQEDSAVYLCASSFVSGGPYEQYFGPGTRLTVT.

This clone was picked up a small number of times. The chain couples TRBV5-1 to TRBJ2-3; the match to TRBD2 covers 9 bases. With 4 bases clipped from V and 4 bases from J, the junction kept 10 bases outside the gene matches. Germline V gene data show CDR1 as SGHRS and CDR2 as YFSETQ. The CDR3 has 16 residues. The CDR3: CASSREGTSLPDTQYF. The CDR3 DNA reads TGCGCCAGCAGCAGGGAGGGGACTAGCCTACCAGATACGCAGTATTTT.

CDR3 sequence reads: CAIRATDTSNTEAFF. In nucleotides, the CDR3 is TGTGCCATCAGGGCGACAGACACTTCGAACACTGAAGCTTTCTTT. The rearrangement uses TRBV10-3 and TRBJ1-1, with D possibly being TRBD1 (5 bases). Germline CDR1 reads ENHRY; CDR2 reads SYGVKD. CDR3 length: 15 amino acids. V lost 6 bases and J lost 1, with 15 bases in between.

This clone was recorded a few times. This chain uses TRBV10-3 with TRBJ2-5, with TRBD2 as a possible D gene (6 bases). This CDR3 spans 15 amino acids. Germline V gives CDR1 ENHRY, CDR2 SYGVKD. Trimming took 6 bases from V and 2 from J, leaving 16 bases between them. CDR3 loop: CAISGPAGLQETQYF. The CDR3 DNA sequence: TGTGCCATCAGCGGTCCCGCAGGACTACAAGAGACCCAGTACTTC.

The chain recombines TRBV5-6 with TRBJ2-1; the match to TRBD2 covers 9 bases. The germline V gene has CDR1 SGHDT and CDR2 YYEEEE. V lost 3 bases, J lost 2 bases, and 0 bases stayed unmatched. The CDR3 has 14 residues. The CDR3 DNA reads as TGTGCCAGCAGCTGGACTAGCGCCTACAATGAGCAGTTCTTC. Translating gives CASSWTSAYNEQFF.

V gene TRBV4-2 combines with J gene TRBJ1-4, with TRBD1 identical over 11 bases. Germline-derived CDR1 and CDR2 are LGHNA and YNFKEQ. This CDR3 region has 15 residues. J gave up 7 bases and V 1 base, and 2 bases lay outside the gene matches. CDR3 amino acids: CASSQAGTGGEKLFF. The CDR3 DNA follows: TGTGCCAGCAGCCAAGCTGGGACAGGGGGTGAAAAACTGTTTTTT.

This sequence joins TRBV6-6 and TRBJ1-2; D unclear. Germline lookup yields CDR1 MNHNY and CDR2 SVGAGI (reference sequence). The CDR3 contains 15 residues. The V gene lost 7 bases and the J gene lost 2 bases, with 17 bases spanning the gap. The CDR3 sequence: CASTTALGHNYGYTF. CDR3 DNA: TGTGCCAGCACCACCGCTCTAGGGCACAACTATGGCTACACCTTC.